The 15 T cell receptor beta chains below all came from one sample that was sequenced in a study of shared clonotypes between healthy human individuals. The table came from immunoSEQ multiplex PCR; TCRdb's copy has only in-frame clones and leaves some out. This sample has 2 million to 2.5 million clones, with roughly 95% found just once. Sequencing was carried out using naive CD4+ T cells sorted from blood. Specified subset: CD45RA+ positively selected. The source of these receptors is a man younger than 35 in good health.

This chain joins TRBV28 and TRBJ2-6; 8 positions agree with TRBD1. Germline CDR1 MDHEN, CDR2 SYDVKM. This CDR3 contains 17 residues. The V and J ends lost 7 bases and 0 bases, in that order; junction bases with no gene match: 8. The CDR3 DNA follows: TGTGCCAGCATGACCGGGACAGGTGTCTCTGGGGCCAACGTCCTGACTTTC. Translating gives CASMTGTGVSGANVLTF. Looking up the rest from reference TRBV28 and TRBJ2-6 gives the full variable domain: DVKVTQSSRYLVKRTGEKVFLECVQDMDHENMFWYRQDPGLGLRLIYFSYDVKMKEKGDIPEGYSVSREKKERFSLILESASTNQTSMYLCASMTGTGVSGANVLTFGAGSRLTVL.

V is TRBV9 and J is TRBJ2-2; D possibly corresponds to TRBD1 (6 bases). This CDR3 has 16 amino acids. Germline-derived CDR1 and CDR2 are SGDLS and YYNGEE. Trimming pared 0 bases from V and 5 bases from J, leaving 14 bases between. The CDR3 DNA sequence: TGTGCCAGCAGCGTAGGGCAGGGGATGGGGACCGGGGAGCTGTTTTTT. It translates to CASSVGQGMGTGELFF.

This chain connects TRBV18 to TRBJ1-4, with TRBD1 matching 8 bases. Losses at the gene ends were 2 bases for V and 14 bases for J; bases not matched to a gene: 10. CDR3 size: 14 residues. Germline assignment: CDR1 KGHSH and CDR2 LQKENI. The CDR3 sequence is CASSPAGQDVPLFF. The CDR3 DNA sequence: TGTGCCAGCTCACCAGCGGGACAGGACGTCCCTCTGTTTTTT.

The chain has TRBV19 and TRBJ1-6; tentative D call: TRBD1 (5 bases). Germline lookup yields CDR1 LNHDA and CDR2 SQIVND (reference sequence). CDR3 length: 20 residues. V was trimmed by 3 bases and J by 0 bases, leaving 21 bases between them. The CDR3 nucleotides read TGTGCCAGTAGTATCAAACCGACGGGGGTGGCTAGCTCCTATAATTCACCCCTCCACTTT. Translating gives CASSIKPTGVASSYNSPLHF. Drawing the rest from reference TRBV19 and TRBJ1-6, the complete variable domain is DGGITQSPKYLFRKEGQNVTLSCEQNLNHDAMYWYRQDPGQGLRLIYYSQIVNDFQKGDIAEGYSVSREKKESFPLTVTSAQKNPTAFYLCASSIKPTGVASSYNSPLHFGNGTRLTVT.

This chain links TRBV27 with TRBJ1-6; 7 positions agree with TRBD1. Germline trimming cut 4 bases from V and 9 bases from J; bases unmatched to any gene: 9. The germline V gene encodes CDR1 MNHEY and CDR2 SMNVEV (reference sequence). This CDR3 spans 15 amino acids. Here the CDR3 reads CASSSDRVGGSPLHF. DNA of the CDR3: TGTGCCAGCAGTTCAGACAGGGTTGGCGGTTCACCCCTCCACTTT.

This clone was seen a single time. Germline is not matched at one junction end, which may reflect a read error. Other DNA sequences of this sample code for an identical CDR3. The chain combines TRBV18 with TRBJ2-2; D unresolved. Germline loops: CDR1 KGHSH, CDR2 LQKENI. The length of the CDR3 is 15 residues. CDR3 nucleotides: TGTGCCAGCTCGCCACGAGATACTAACACCGGGGAGCTGTTTTTT. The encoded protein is CASSPRDTNTGELFF. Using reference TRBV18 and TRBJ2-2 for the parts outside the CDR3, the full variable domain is NAGVMQNPRHLVRRRGQEARLRCSPMKGHSHVYWYRQLPEEGLKFMVYLQKENIIDESGMPKERFSAEFPKEGPSILRIQQVVRGDSAAYFCASSPRDTNTGELFFGEGSRLTVL.

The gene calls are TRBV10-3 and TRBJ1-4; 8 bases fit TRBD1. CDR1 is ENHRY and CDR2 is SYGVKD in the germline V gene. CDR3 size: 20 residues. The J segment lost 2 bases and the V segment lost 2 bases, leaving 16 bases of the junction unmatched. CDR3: CAISEAPAGGVGPTNEKLFF. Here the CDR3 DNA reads TGTGCCATCAGTGAGGCCCCAGCAGGGGGCGTCGGGCCTACTAATGAAAAACTGTTTTTT.

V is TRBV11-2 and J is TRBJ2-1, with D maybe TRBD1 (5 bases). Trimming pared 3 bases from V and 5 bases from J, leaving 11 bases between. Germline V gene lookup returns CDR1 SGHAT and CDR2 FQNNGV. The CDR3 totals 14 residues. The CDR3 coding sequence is TGTGCCAGCAGCTTCGACAGCTCTAACAATGAGCAGTTCTTC. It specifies CASSFDSSNNEQFF.

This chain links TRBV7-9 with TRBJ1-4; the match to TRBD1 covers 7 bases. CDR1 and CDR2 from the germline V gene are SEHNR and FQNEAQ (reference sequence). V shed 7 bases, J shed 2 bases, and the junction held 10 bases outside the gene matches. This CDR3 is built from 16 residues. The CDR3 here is CASIEGAVTTNEKLFF. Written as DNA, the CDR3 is TGTGCCAGCATCGAGGGGGCGGTGACGACTAATGAAAAACTGTTTTTT.

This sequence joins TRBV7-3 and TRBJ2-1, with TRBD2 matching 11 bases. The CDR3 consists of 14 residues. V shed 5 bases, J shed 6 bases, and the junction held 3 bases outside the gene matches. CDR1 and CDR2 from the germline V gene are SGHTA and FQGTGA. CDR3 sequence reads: CASSLAGGFNEQFF. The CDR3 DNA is TGTGCCAGCAGCCTAGCGGGGGGCTTCAATGAGCAGTTCTTC.

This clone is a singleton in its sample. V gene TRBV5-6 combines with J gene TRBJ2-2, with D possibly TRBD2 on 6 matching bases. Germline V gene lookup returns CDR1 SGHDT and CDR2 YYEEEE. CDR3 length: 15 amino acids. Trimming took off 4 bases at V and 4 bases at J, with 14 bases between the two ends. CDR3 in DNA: TGTGCCAGCAGCCCATTATGGGGAGGCACCGGGGAGCTGTTTTTT. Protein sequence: CASSPLWGGTGELFF.

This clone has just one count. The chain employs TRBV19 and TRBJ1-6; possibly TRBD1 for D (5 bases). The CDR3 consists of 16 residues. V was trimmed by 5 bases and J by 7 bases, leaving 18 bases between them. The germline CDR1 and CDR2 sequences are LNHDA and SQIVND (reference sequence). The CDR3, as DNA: TGTGCCAGTAGTCCAACCCGACAGAAAGGGAATTCACCCCTCCACTTT. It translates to CASSPTRQKGNSPLHF.

CDR3 nucleotides: TGCGCCAGCAGCCGGGGGGCTAGCGGGAGGGTCCAAGAGACCCAGTACTTC. Translating it yields CASSRGASGRVQETQYF. The chain uses TRBV5-1 and TRBJ2-5; TRBD2 aligns across 12 bases. There are 17 residues in the CDR3. V lost 4 bases and J lost 1; bases outside the gene matches: 8. The germline V gene encodes CDR1 SGHRS and CDR2 YFSETQ. The whole variable domain, remainder taken from reference TRBV5-1 and TRBJ2-5, is KAGVTQTPRYLIKTRGQQVTLSCSPISGHRSVSWYQQTPGQGLQFLFEYFSETQRNKGNFPGRFSGRQFSNSRSEMNVSTLELGDSALYLCASSRGASGRVQETQYFGPGTRLLVL.

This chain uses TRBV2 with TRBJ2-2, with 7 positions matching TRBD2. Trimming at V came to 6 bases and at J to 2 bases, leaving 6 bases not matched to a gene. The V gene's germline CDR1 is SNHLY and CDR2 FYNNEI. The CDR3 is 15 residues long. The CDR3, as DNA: TGTGCCAGCAGACCGCTAGCGGTTAACACCGGGGAGCTGTTTTTT. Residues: CASRPLAVNTGELFF.

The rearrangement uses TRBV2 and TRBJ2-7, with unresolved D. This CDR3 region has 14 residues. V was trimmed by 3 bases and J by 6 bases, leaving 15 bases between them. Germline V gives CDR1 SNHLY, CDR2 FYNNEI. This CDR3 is CASSDSTGSGEQYF. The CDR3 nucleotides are TGTGCCAGCAGTGACTCGACTGGCTCAGGCGAGCAGTACTTC.